Below, 27 T cell receptor beta chains from the same sample are listed, as sequenced in a study of T cells in Graves' hyperthyroidism and ophthalmopathy. Regions amplified from RNA transcripts were the TCR beta CDR3 regions. Initially, a first-round RT-PCR of the TCR CDR3 employed the HTBI primer set. TCRdb used MiXCR to reprocess the multiplex PCR reads, holding one entry per CDR3 protein. Seen here are roughly 400,000 distinct CDR3 sequences, more than 13% observed once, and the top ten hold around 28%. What was sequenced was blood. All receptors come from a man between 50 and 59 years old with Graves' ophthalmopathy.

This clonotype was picked up many times. This chain uses TRBV12-3 or TRBV12-4 with TRBJ2-7, with D perhaps given as TRBD1 or TRBD2 (5 bases each). V lost 6 bases and J lost 2, with 14 bases in between. This CDR3 has 14 amino acids. DNA of the CDR3: TGTGCCAGCAGCACCGGGACGGGAACCTACGAGCAGTACTTC. Protein sequence: CASSTGTGTYEQYF.

Many counts were recorded for this clonotype. The rearrangement uses TRBV4-2 and TRBJ2-1; no definite D call. The ends were cut back, 3 bases at V and 1 base at J, with 13 bases in the middle. Germline CDR1 LGHNA, CDR2 YNFKEQ. This CDR3 has 16 amino acids. Here the CDR3 DNA reads TGTGCCAGCAGCCACGACCTCGGCCAATCCTACAATGAGCAGTTCTTC. Translated, it gives CASSHDLGQSYNEQFF.

This clonotype was seen at least ten times. This chain links TRBV11-2 with TRBJ2-7; D may be TRBD1 (6 bases). Trimming took 8 bases from V and 0 from J, leaving 11 bases between them. The CDR3 is made up of 13 amino acids. Germline V gene data show CDR1 as SGHAT and CDR2 as FQNNGV. CDR3 protein: CASGGQTSYEQYF. In nucleotides, the CDR3 is TGTGCCAGCGGCGGACAGACCTCCTACGAGCAGTACTTC. Filled out from reference TRBV11-2 and TRBJ2-7, the complete variable domain reads EAGVAQSPRYKIIEKRQSVAFWCNPISGHATLYWYQQILGQGPKLLIQFQNNGVVDDSQLPKDRFSAERLKGVDSTLKIQPAKLEDSAVYLCASGGQTSYEQYFGPGTRLTVT.

This clonotype was detected ten times or more. V usage is TRBV6-5 and J usage is TRBJ2-5; D gene unclear. Germline CDR1 and CDR2: MNHEY and SVGAGI. The CDR3 runs to 14 residues. V was trimmed by 0 bases and J by 6 bases, leaving 11 bases between them. CDR3 protein: CASSYSGGEKTQYF. For the CDR3, the DNA is TGTGCCAGCAGTTACTCAGGTGGAGAGAAGACCCAGTACTTC.

This clonotype was seen many times. The chain combines TRBV6-1 with TRBJ2-7; 8 nucleotides agree with TRBD1. The CDR3 spans 17 residues. The V gene's germline CDR1 is MNHNS and CDR2 SASEGT. V was clipped by 5 bases and J by 0 bases; unmatched bases: 12. The CDR3 DNA reads as TGTGCCAGCAGTTGGGACAGGTTCGGTTCAAGCTCCTACGAGCAGTACTTC. Protein product: CASSWDRFGSSSYEQYF.

This clonotype was seen more than once but under ten times. CDR3 bases: TGTGCCATCACCATGGGCGAAGGGGACCGCGAGCAGTACTTC. It encodes CAITMGEGDREQYF. The chain uses TRBV10-3 and TRBJ2-7, with D perhaps TRBD1 or TRBD2 (5 bases each). Trimming removed 7 bases at V and 6 bases at J, with 19 bases between. Germline-derived CDR1 and CDR2 are ENHRY and SYGVKD. The CDR3 sequence is 14 residues long.

This clonotype was observed many times. The rearrangement links TRBV27 to TRBJ2-7, with no clear D. The CDR3 totals 12 residues. Germline loops: CDR1 MNHEY, CDR2 SMNVEV (reference sequence). V lost 4 bases and J 3 bases, leaving 7 bases between the germline ends. DNA of the CDR3: TGTGCCAGCAGTTCCCCAAACTACGAGCAGTACTTC. Residues: CASSSPNYEQYF.

This clonotype was seen ten or more times. A read error may be the cause here, since a much bigger clone is one base away. V is TRBV18 and J is TRBJ2-5, with no clear D. The germline gives CDR1 KGHSH, CDR2 LQKENI. This CDR3 comprises 10 residues. V shed 8 bases and J shed 2 bases, with 3 bases lying between them. Here the CDR3 reads CASRQETQYF. DNA of the CDR3: TGTGCCAGCAGACAAGAGACCCAGTACTTC. Full variable domain (missing parts from reference TRBV18 and TRBJ2-5): NAGVMQNPRHLVRRRGQEARLRCSPMKGHSHVYWYRQLPEEGLKFMVYLQKENIIDESGMPKERFSAEFPKEGPSILRIQQVVRGDSAAYFCASRQETQYFGPGTRLLVL.

This clonotype was recorded at least ten times. The CDR3 loop is CATSASDVSTYEQYF. CDR3 nucleotides: TGTGCCACCAGCGCGAGCGACGTCAGTACCTACGAGCAGTACTTC. This chain joins TRBV24-1 and TRBJ2-7, with D uncertain. Between the trimmed V and J ends, which lost 7 bases and 2 bases, there was a span of 17 bases. This CDR3 is built from 15 residues. Per germline, CDR1 KGHDR and CDR2 SFDVKD.

This clonotype was picked up many times. The rearrangement links TRBV12-3 or TRBV12-4 to TRBJ2-3; TRBD2 agrees at 13 bases. The CDR3 covers 16 residues. With 7 bases clipped from V and 3 bases from J, the junction kept 7 bases outside the gene matches. CDR3 DNA: TGTGCCAGCAACCACGGACTAGCGGGGGTGACAGATACGCAGTATTTT. Amino acid sequence: CASNHGLAGVTDTQYF.

This clonotype was counted many times. CDR3 loop: CASSNQGGQPQHF. Here the CDR3 DNA reads TGTGCCAGCAGCAATCAGGGGGGTCAGCCCCAGCATTTT. The chain links TRBV7-9 to TRBJ1-5, with TRBD1 identical over 7 bases. The CDR3 loop spans 13 amino acids. Unmatched junction bases numbered 4, after V lost 5 bases and J lost 6 bases. Germline assignment: CDR1 SEHNR and CDR2 FQNEAQ (reference sequence).

V usage is TRBV6-1 and J usage is TRBJ1-5, with a possible D match to TRBD1 (6 bases). Trimming removed 2 bases from V and 1 base from J, with 15 bases in between. Germline loops: CDR1 MNHNS, CDR2 SASEGT. This CDR3 spans 17 amino acids. CDR3 sequence reads: CASSERRGGFSNQPQHF. CDR3 DNA: TGTGCCAGCAGTGAACGTAGAGGGGGTTTCAGCAATCAGCCCCAGCATTTT.

This clonotype was seen at least ten times. The rearrangement uses TRBV9 and TRBJ2-7; TRBD2 matches 14 bases. Germline CDR1 and CDR2: SGDLS and YYNGEE. This CDR3 is built from 15 residues. With V trimmed by 4 bases and J by 6 bases, 6 bases remained unmatched. CDR3 DNA: TGTGCCAGCAGCACCTCCGGGACTAGCGGGAGCGAGCAGTACTTC. It codes for CASSTSGTSGSEQYF. Drawing the rest from reference TRBV9 and TRBJ2-7, the complete variable domain is DSGVTQTPKHLITATGQRVTLRCSPRSGDLSVYWYQQSLDQGLQFLIQYYNGEERAKGNILERFSAQQFPDLHSELNLSSLELGDSALYFCASSTSGTSGSEQYFGPGTRLTVT.

Concerning this clonotype itself: Likely a read error: the CDR3 ends without its conserved phenylalanine or tryptophan. The chain carries TRBV19 and TRBJ1-1; D is uncertain. Germline assignment: CDR1 LNHDA and CDR2 SQIVND (reference sequence). This CDR3 has 13 residues. The V end was cut by 2 bases, the J end by 2 bases, with 6 bases between. The CDR3 spells CASSILGNTEAFS. The CDR3 DNA follows: TGTGCCAGTAGTATATTGGGCAACACTGAAGCTTTCTCT.

The chain uses TRBV5-1 and TRBJ2-3, with TRBD2 matching over 8 bases. This CDR3 has 15 residues. In germline, CDR1 is SGHRS, CDR2 YFSETQ. Trimming removed 3 bases from V and 1 base from J; junction bases left unmatched: 4. CDR3 bases: TGCGCCAGCAGCTCGGGACTAGTCGGCACAGATACGCAGTATTTT. Residues: CASSSGLVGTDTQYF.

There are many counts of this clonotype. DNA of the CDR3: TGCAGTGCTAGCAGGGACCTCCAAGAGACCCAGTACTTC. Its protein product is CSASRDLQETQYF. V usage is TRBV20-1 and J usage is TRBJ2-5; the D call may be TRBD1 or TRBD2 (5 bases each). The CDR3 has 13 amino acids. From germline, CDR1 is DFQATT and CDR2 SNEGSKA (reference sequence). V was shortened by 3 bases and J by 1 base, with 9 bases between the two germline ends.

This clonotype occurred many times. The J gene is TRBJ2-1, the V gene TRBV5-1; 7 nucleotides line up with TRBD2. The CDR3 sequence is 17 residues long. CDR1 is SGHRS and CDR2 is YFSETQ in the germline V gene. With 4 bases clipped from V and 1 base from J, the junction kept 11 bases outside the gene matches. The CDR3 DNA is TGCGCCAGCAGCCCCTTGGCGGGGGAGCGGTCCTACAATGAGCAGTTCTTC. Protein sequence: CASSPLAGERSYNEQFF.

In this sample, this clonotype turned up many times. This chain connects TRBV7-6 to TRBJ2-1, with TRBD2 matching over 9 bases. The ends lost 4 bases at V and 8 bases at J; junction bases unmatched: 3. Germline lookup yields CDR1 SGHVS and CDR2 FNYEAQ. This CDR3 region has 13 residues. DNA of the CDR3: TGTGCCAGCAGCTCTATAGCGGGAGATGAGCAGTTCTTC. Translation: CASSSIAGDEQFF.

This clonotype has a handful of counts. The rearrangement uses TRBV12-3 or TRBV12-4 and TRBJ1-2; D remains ambiguous. The length of the CDR3 is 14 residues. V gave up 7 bases and J gave up 1 base, with 13 bases separating them. CDR3 amino acids: CASTPDGINYGYTF. Here the CDR3 DNA reads TGTGCCAGCACCCCGGACGGGATTAACTATGGCTACACCTTC.

At least ten counts were recorded for this clonotype. The chain links TRBV20-1 to TRBJ1-2; TRBD1 is a possible D gene (5 bases). The germline V and J ends were trimmed by 2 bases and 2 bases, with 9 bases remaining between them. The CDR3 has 13 residues. CDR1 is DFQATT, CDR2 SNEGSKA, per germline (reference sequence). The CDR3 nucleotides are TGCAGTGCTAGATCGACAGAAAACTATGGCTACACCTTC. Protein product: CSARSTENYGYTF.

The chain employs TRBV20-1 and TRBJ2-7; the D call may be TRBD1 or TRBD2 (5 bases each). Germline CDR1 reads DFQATT; CDR2 reads SNEGSKA (reference sequence). The V and J ends lost 6 bases and 7 bases respectively, with 25 bases between them. This CDR3 has 15 amino acids. CDR3 in DNA: TGCAGTGCAGCGTATACCGGGACCCACGCCGGGGAGCAGTACTTC. This sequence encodes CSAAYTGTHAGEQYF.

About this clonotype itself: A much larger clone lies a single base off, so this may be a read error. This chain links TRBV12-3 or TRBV12-4 with TRBJ2-3; TRBD2 aligns across 10 bases. The CDR3 covers 15 residues. CDR3 amino acids: CASTQAGGHTYTQYF. Written as DNA, the CDR3 is TGTGCCAGCACTCAAGCGGGAGGGCACACATATACGCAGTATTTT.

In this sample, this clonotype turned up many times. The V gene is TRBV28, the J gene TRBJ1-6; unclear D gene. The CDR3 has 14 amino acids. V lost 3 bases and J 7 bases, leaving 10 bases between the germline ends. From germline, CDR1 is MDHEN and CDR2 SYDVKM. The CDR3 protein is CASSFFRRNSPLHF. In DNA form, the CDR3 reads TGTGCCAGCAGTTTCTTTCGCCGGAATTCACCCCTCCACTTT.

This clonotype was recorded at least ten times. This chain connects TRBV12-3 or TRBV12-4 to TRBJ1-1; no reliable D call. Trimming pared 6 bases from V and 0 bases from J, leaving 8 bases between. There are 13 residues in the CDR3. The CDR3 nucleotides read TGTGCCAGCAGATGGGGAGTGAACACTGAAGCTTTCTTT. Its protein product is CASRWGVNTEAFF.

This clonotype was seen repeatedly, ten times or more. This chain connects TRBV6-1 to TRBJ1-6; 10 bases map to TRBD1. Per germline, CDR1 MNHNS and CDR2 SASEGT. The CDR3 totals 15 residues. The junction had 2 bases not matched to a gene; V was cut back by 4 bases and J by 5 bases. CDR3 nucleotide sequence: TGTGCCAGCAGTGGACAGGGGGCGGATAATTCACCCCTCCACTTT. It translates to CASSGQGADNSPLHF.

This clonotype was counted many times. The chain links TRBV6-1 to TRBJ1-5; D not resolved. The V gene's germline CDR1 is MNHNS and CDR2 SASEGT. This CDR3 has 14 amino acids. V was trimmed by 6 bases and J by 0 bases, leaving 9 bases between them. CDR3 DNA sequence: TGTGCCAGCAGGCAGACGTCTAGCAATCAGCCCCAGCATTTT. Translation: CASRQTSSNQPQHF.

The J gene is TRBJ1-4, the V gene TRBV19, with D possibly being TRBD1 (6 bases). This CDR3 is built from 14 residues. Trimming shortened V by 2 bases and J by 8 bases, and 12 bases separated the two germline ends. Germline V gene sequence: CDR1 LNHDA, CDR2 SQIVND (reference sequence). The CDR3 DNA reads as TGTGCCAGTAGTATACGTACAGGGTCGGAAAAACTGTTTTTT. The encoded protein is CASSIRTGSEKLFF.